This is a list of T cell receptor beta chains from one sample in a study of patients and donors after allogeneic stem cell transplantation. In TCRdb, the RT-PCR reads were re-called with MiXCR into one record per CDR3 protein. The repertoire consists of about 150,000 distinct CDR3 sequences, with approximately 37% occurring once and the leading ten covering approximately 50%. Input material: blood, either unsorted or a sorted T cell fraction (not recorded which). These receptor sequences come from a human donor who was either an allogeneic HSCT recipient or a stem cell or donor lymphocyte infusion donor (not recorded which). It is not recorded whose cells these are; they may come from a transplant donor. Each CDR3 is given with its conserved first and last residue. The D gene is left open where the match is weak. Part of the rows lack a size; the others show once, few, many or a class for expanded clones.

NA,TRBJ1-1,NA,TRBV5-1,TGCGCCAGCAAAGGGCCGGGGCTAACTAAGAACACTGAAGCTTTCTTT,CASKGPGLTKNTEAFF
once,TRBJ2-5,TRBD1,TRBV29-1,TGCAGTGCCATGGGACAGGGGGAGACCCAGTACTTC,CSAMGQGETQYF
few,TRBJ1-2,NA,TRBV28,TGTGCCAGCATTCTTACAGGGAACTATGGCTACACCTTC,CASILTGNYGYTF
many,TRBJ2-1,NA,TRBV6-2/TRBV6-3,TGTGCCAGCAGTTACGAGGCGGGGGCCGAGCAGTTCTTC,CASSYEAGAEQFF
few,TRBJ1-2,TRBD1,TRBV12-3/TRBV12-4,TGTGCCAGCGGCGTCGGGACAGGGAGCGGCTACACCTTC,CASGVGTGSGYTF
NA,TRBJ1-5,TRBD1,TRBV6-1,TGTGCCAGCAGCGTAACGACAGGGGGCCTTCAGCCCCAGCATTTT,CASSVTTGGLQPQHF
NA,TRBJ2-1,NA,TRBV20-1,TGCAGTGCTCAAGCAACGGGGGGCCACAATGAGCAGTTCTTC,CSAQATGGHNEQFF
NA,TRBJ1-1,TRBD1,TRBV20-1,TGCAGTGCTAGAGTAGGGGGCCCGGGAACTGAAGCTTTCTTT,CSARVGGPGTEAFF
once,TRBJ2-6,TRBD1,TRBV29-1,TGCAGTGTAACAGGGGCCCCAGAAAGAGGGGCCAACGTCCTGACTTTC,CSVTGAPERGANVLTF
NA,TRBJ2-5,TRBD2,TRBV5-1,TGCGCCAGCAGTCCCGGGACTAGACTCCAAGAGACCCAGTACTTC,CASSPGTRLQETQYF
NA,TRBJ1-3,NA,TRBV12-3/TRBV12-4,TGTGCCAGCAGTTTAGCTGGAATCGGAAACACCATATATTTT,CASSLAGIGNTIYF
NA,TRBJ1-5,NA,TRBV6-2/TRBV6-3,TGTGCCAGCGGGTCGGAGGGGCATAGCAATCAGCCCCAGCATTTT,CASGSEGHSNQPQHF
NA,TRBJ1-2,TRBD1,TRBV7-2,TGTGCCAGCAGCTTAGGGGGCAGGACAGGGCTTCATGGCTACACCTTC,CASSLGGRTGLHGYTF
NA,TRBJ2-3,NA,TRBV5-1,TGCGCCAGCAGCTTTGACGCTAGCACAGATACGCAGTATTTT,CASSFDASTDTQYF
NA,TRBJ1-4,NA,TRBV15,TGTGCCACAGGCGATGATGAAAAACTGTTTTTT,CATGDDEKLFF
NA,TRBJ2-1,NA,TRBV3-1,TGTGCCAGCAGCCAAGGGATGGACAGTAACAATGAGCAGTTCTTC,CASSQGMDSNNEQFF
NA,TRBJ2-5,NA,TRBV5-1,TGCGCCAGCAGCACGGGGACGGTGGAGTTTGGGACCCAGTACTTC,CASSTGTVEFGTQYF
NA,TRBJ2-3,TRBD2,TRBV12-3/TRBV12-4,TGTGCCAGCAGTTTAGCGGCTAGCGGGGACCGGTATTTT,CASSLAASGDRYF
NA,TRBJ1-6,NA,TRBV5-1,TGCGCCAGCAGCCCTGGTGGCGAGAATTCACCCCTCCACTTT,CASSPGGENSPLHF
NA,TRBJ2-1,NA,TRBV4-3,TGCGCCAGCAGCCAAGAGGGCCTCTACTCCTACAATGAGCAGTTCTTC,CASSQEGLYSYNEQFF
NA,TRBJ2-1,NA,TRBV20-1,TGCAGTGCTAAGGACCGGCCCCATGAGCAGTTCTTC,CSAKDRPHEQFF
NA,TRBJ1-5,TRBD1,TRBV19,TGTGCCACCCCGGACAGGGAAGTTCGCAATCAGCCCCAGCATTTT,CATPDREVRNQPQHF
NA,TRBJ2-5,TRBD2,TRBV11-3,TGTGCCAGCAGTCTTTTGGAGCGGGGGCCATACCAAGAGACCCAGTACTTC,CASSLLERGPYQETQYF
few,TRBJ1-3,NA,TRBV20-1,TGCAGTGCTCCCGCTGGAAACACCATATATTTT,CSAPAGNTIYF
few,TRBJ1-6,TRBD1,TRBV9,TGTGCCAGCAGCGTAGAACCAGGGGGCGGCTATTCACCCCTCCACTTT,CASSVEPGGGYSPLHF
many,TRBJ2-1,NA,TRBV12-3/TRBV12-4,TGTGCCAGCAGGCCAATCGGGGGTCGCTACAATGAGCAGTTCTTC,CASRPIGGRYNEQFF
NA,TRBJ2-3,TRBD2,TRBV27,TGTGCCAGCAGTTTAGGGACTATATTCACAGATACGCAGTATTTT,CASSLGTIFTDTQYF